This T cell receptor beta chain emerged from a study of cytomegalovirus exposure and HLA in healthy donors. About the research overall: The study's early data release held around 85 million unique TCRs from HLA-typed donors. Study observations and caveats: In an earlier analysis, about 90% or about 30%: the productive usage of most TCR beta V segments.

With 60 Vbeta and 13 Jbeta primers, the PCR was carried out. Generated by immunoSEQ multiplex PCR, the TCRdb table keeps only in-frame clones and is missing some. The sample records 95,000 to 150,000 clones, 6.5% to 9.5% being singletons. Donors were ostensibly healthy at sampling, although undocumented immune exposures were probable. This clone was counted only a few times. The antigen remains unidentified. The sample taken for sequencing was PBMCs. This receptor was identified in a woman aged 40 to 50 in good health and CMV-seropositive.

CDR3 protein: CASRMAGPNEKLFF. The CDR3, as DNA: TGTGCCAGCAGGATGGCGGGGCCTAATGAAAAACTGTTTTTT. The J gene is TRBJ1-4, the V gene TRBV5-4, with D possibly TRBD1 on 5 matching bases. Germline V gene data show CDR1 as SGHNT and CDR2 as YYREEE (reference sequence). Trimming pared 5 bases from V and 3 bases from J, leaving 11 bases between. The CDR3 has 14 amino acids.